This entry concerns a single TCR beta chain. Terminally differentiated effector memory CD45RA+ cells were left out of the naive CD8 fraction, which was CD45RO-negative and positively selected for CCR7. Trimming at V came to 6 bases and at J to 9 bases, leaving 5 bases not matched to a gene. The CDR3 has 14 amino acids. Germline CDR1 and CDR2: MNHEY and SMNVEV (reference sequence). The data were obtained in a study of shared clonotypes between healthy human individuals. TCRdb's table, derived via immunoSEQ multiplex PCR, lists solely in-frame clones and lacks some. This table has about 2,100,000 clones, about 93% appearing once.

The clonotype originates from a man aged 18 to 35 in good health. Some clones in this sample may be carry-over from other donors' samples. The chain carries TRBV27 and TRBJ2-1; 13 bases line up with TRBD2. The sequencing sample was made of naive CD8+ T cells from PBMCs. The CDR3 DNA sequence: TGTGCCAGCAGCGGACTAGCGGGAGAGGCTGAGCAGTTCTTC. The encoded protein is CASSGLAGEAEQFF.